The clone carrying this T cell receptor beta chain was found a few times. Its cognate antigen is unknown. PCR was performed a second time for about 7 to 11 cycles using a sample-barcoded 5' primer and a J-beta primer mix. No fewer than 3 million CDR3-containing paired-end reads came from each sample. TCRdb re-derived calls from the 5' RACE reads in MiXCR, one entry per CDR3 protein. The sample records about 1.6 million distinct CDR3 sequences, roughly a third being singletons. The donors, all healthy, were Caucasians living in Russia, aged 6 to 90. This entry belongs to a study of blood T cells in healthy people across ages. Study-wide background: About one barcoded beta molecule was captured per two T cells (by template switching).

Broader study findings: Estimated diversity across one million T cells was deemed an underestimate.

The specimen was blood. The origin of this receptor is a woman younger than 45 in good health.

CDR3 residues: CASSFSGTVQFF. For the CDR3, the DNA is TGTGCCAGCAGTTTCTCCGGGACCGTTCAGTTCTTC. The chain is built from TRBV27 and TRBJ2-1; D is perhaps TRBD1 or TRBD2 (5 bases each). Germline CDR1 MNHEY, CDR2 SMNVEV (reference sequence). There are 12 residues in the CDR3. Trimming stripped 3 bases from V and 13 bases from J, with 13 bases between.